A selection of T cell receptor beta chains follows, all from one sample in a study of shared clonotypes between healthy human individuals. The assay was immunoSEQ multiplex PCR, and TCRdb's table has in-frame clones only and misses some. The sample consists of about 2.3 million clones, approximately 90% of them appearing once. What was sequenced was naive CD4+ T cells from PBMCs. These receptors were taken from a man younger than 35 in good health. Some clones in this sample may be carry-over from other donors' samples. Both conserved end residues are part of each CDR3. The D gene is left open where the match is weak. A row's size may be missing; if present it is once, few, many or a size class.

CDR3 length | J gene | D gene | V gene | clone size | CDR3 protein | CDR3 DNA
15 | TRBJ1-2 | TRBD1 | TRBV5-1 | NA | CASRQADRADGGYTF | TGCGCCAGCAGGCAAGCAGACAGGGCGGATGGTGGCTACACCTTC
13 | TRBJ2-7 | TRBD1 | TRBV30 | NA | CAWGPDRGSEQYF | TGTGCCTGGGGACCGGACAGGGGGTCCGAGCAGTACTTC
20 | TRBJ2-5 | TRBD2 | TRBV15 | NA | CATSPRPSRTSGKWGGTQYF | TGTGCCACCAGCCCCCGTCCAAGCCGGACTAGCGGGAAGTGGGGGGGGACCCAGTACTTC
15 | TRBJ2-7 | TRBD2 | TRBV13 | NA | CASSLDGGRANEQYF | TGTGCCAGCAGCTTAGATGGCGGGAGGGCCAACGAGCAGTACTTC
13 | TRBJ1-1 | NA | TRBV15 | once | CATSRGQNTEAFF | TGTGCCACCAGCAGAGGGCAGAACACTGAAGCTTTCTTT
13 | TRBJ2-4 | NA | TRBV5-1 | NA | CASSLRSENIQYF | TGCGCCAGCAGCTTGCGGTCCGAAAACATTCAGTACTTC
14 | TRBJ1-5 | TRBD1 | TRBV18 | NA | CASSPGTGGRPQHF | TGTGCCAGCTCACCCGGGACAGGGGGGAGGCCCCAGCATTTT
11 | TRBJ2-1 | NA | TRBV29-1 | once | CSGIRGDEQFF | TGCAGCGGAATCAGGGGAGATGAGCAGTTCTTC
13 | TRBJ2-7 | TRBD1 | TRBV5-1 | NA | CASSSTGWNEQYF | TGCGCCAGCAGCTCGACAGGGTGGAACGAGCAGTACTTC
20 | TRBJ2-1 | NA | TRBV5-1 | NA | CASSLAGLISISLYHNEQFF | TGCGCCAGCAGCTTGGCCGGATTGATTTCGATTTCTCTATACCACAATGAGCAGTTCTTC
15 | TRBJ1-3 | NA | TRBV6-1 | NA | CASTTLPSPGNTIYF | TGTGCCAGCACCACGCTCCCCTCTCCTGGAAACACCATATATTTT
15 | TRBJ2-7 | NA | TRBV4-2 | NA | CASSQGIRAPYEQYF | TGTGCCAGCAGCCAAGGGATAAGGGCGCCCTACGAGCAGTACTTC
14 | TRBJ2-1 | NA | TRBV7-2 | once | CASSLAGSYNEQFF | TGTGCCAGCAGCTTAGCGGGGTCCTACAATGAGCAGTTCTTC
16 | TRBJ1-3 | TRBD1 | TRBV5-6 | NA | CASSFWPGTDGNTIYF | TGTGCCAGCAGCTTCTGGCCCGGGACAGACGGAAACACCATATATTTT
16 | TRBJ2-1 | NA | TRBV11-2 | NA | CASSFLRVGSYNEQFF | TGTGCCAGCAGTTTCCTGAGGGTGGGCTCCTACAATGAGCAGTTCTTC
14 | TRBJ1-5 | NA | TRBV5-1 | NA | CASSLGREGQPQHF | TGCGCCAGCAGCTTAGGACGGGAGGGGCAGCCCCAGCATTTT
14 | TRBJ2-5 | NA | TRBV27 | once | CASSFSRSQETQYF | TGTGCCAGCAGTTTTTCACGGAGCCAAGAGACCCAGTACTTC
12 | TRBJ1-5 | NA | TRBV6-1 | NA | CASSAGNQPQHF | TGTGCCAGCAGTGCTGGAAATCAGCCCCAGCATTTT
15 | TRBJ1-2 | NA | TRBV27 | NA | CASSLMITPRSGYTF | TGTGCCAGCAGTTTAATGATAACCCCCCGCTCCGGCTACACCTTC
17 | TRBJ2-1 | TRBD2 | TRBV4-2 | NA | CASSHPRGEELNNEQFF | TGTGCCAGCAGCCATCCTCGGGGGGAGGAGTTAAACAATGAGCAGTTCTTC
17 | TRBJ1-3 | NA | TRBV15 | NA | CATSRETSLLSGNTIYF | TGTGCCACCAGCAGAGAGACTTCCCTCCTTTCTGGAAACACCATATATTTT
17 | TRBJ2-7 | NA | TRBV4-1 | NA | CASSQDVGRDLGYEQYF | TGCGCCAGCAGCCAAGATGTTGGGCGGGACCTCGGCTACGAGCAGTACTTC
14 | TRBJ1-2 | NA | TRBV5-1 | NA | CASSLATSNYGYTF | TGCGCCAGCAGCTTGGCAACAAGTAACTATGGCTACACCTTC
16 | TRBJ2-3 | TRBD1 | TRBV15 | NA | CATSVGTGGVEDTQYF | TGTGCCACCAGCGTGGGGACAGGGGGTGTAGAGGATACGCAGTATTTT
13 | TRBJ1-2 | NA | TRBV27 | NA | CASRGHSNYGYTF | TGTGCCAGCAGGGGGCATAGTAACTATGGCTACACCTTC
20 | TRBJ2-2 | TRBD2 | TRBV2 | NA | CASSEDGSGRAPGDTGELFF | TGTGCCAGCAGTGAAGACGGTAGCGGGAGGGCGCCGGGGGACACCGGGGAGCTGTTTTTT
16 | TRBJ2-7 | NA | TRBV7-2 | NA | CASSLVSADLGLEQYF | TGTGCCAGCAGCTTAGTCTCAGCCGATCTGGGCCTCGAGCAGTACTTC
18 | TRBJ2-1 | NA | TRBV5-1 | NA | CASSLVDWGGTNYNEQFF | TGCGCCAGCAGCTTGGTCGACTGGGGCGGAACGAACTACAATGAGCAGTTCTTC
15 | TRBJ2-7 | TRBD2 | TRBV6-5 | NA | CASSYYASGIYEQYF | TGTGCCAGCAGTTACTACGCTAGCGGGATTTACGAGCAGTACTTC
16 | TRBJ2-2 | NA | TRBV7-9 | NA | CATPGARGANTGELFF | TGTGCCACTCCTGGGGCCAGGGGGGCGAACACCGGGGAGCTGTTTTTT
11 | TRBJ2-3 | NA | TRBV6-1 | NA | CASGVYVTQYF | TGTGCCAGCGGAGTCTACGTTACGCAGTATTTT
15 | TRBJ1-1 | NA | TRBV19 | NA | CASSIFGRANTEAFF | TGTGCCAGTAGTATTTTCGGACGGGCGAACACTGAAGCTTTCTTT
16 | TRBJ2-3 | TRBD2 | TRBV7-2 | NA | CASSFTSGRGTDTQYF | TGTGCCAGCAGCTTTACTAGCGGGAGAGGCACAGATACGCAGTATTTT
14 | TRBJ2-1 | NA | TRBV28 | NA | CASNLSGFYNEQFF | TGTGCCAGCAACCTTAGCGGATTCTACAATGAGCAGTTCTTC
16 | TRBJ1-5 | NA | TRBV7-2 | NA | CASSLRSGAVNQPQHF | TGTGCCAGCAGCTTAAGATCGGGCGCCGTCAATCAGCCCCAGCATTTT
14 | TRBJ2-1 | NA | TRBV7-3 | NA | CASSLAPLGGEQFF | TGTGCCAGCAGCTTAGCCCCGCTTGGGGGTGAGCAGTTCTTC
15 | TRBJ2-1 | NA | TRBV9 | NA | CASSGYGGTYNEQFF | TGTGCCAGCAGCGGCTATGGCGGGACCTACAATGAGCAGTTCTTC
13 | TRBJ2-5 | NA | TRBV15 | NA | CATSASGEETQYF | TGTGCCACCAGCGCCTCGGGGGAAGAGACCCAGTACTTC
15 | TRBJ1-3 | NA | TRBV27 | NA | CASSPRGSSGNTIYF | TGTGCCAGCAGTCCGAGGGGATCCTCTGGAAACACCATATATTTT
14 | TRBJ2-7 | TRBD2 | TRBV5-1 | NA | CASSLESGMGEQYF | TGCGCCAGCAGCTTAGAAAGCGGGATGGGCGAGCAGTACTTC
17 | TRBJ1-3 | NA | TRBV30 | NA | CAWSVLLLPSSGNTIYF | TGTGCCTGGAGTGTTCTCCTTCTACCCTCATCTGGAAACACCATATATTTT
15 | TRBJ2-2 | NA | TRBV7-2 | NA | CASSSQRRKAGELFF | TGTGCCAGCAGCTCACAACGGCGGAAGGCCGGGGAGCTGTTTTTT
17 | TRBJ2-5 | TRBD2 | TRBV15 | NA | CATSRGLAGQYQETQYF | TGTGCCACCAGCAGAGGGCTAGCGGGCCAGTACCAAGAGACCCAGTACTTC
13 | TRBJ1-2 | TRBD1 | TRBV30 | NA | CAWSEGALYGYTF | TGTGCCTGGAGTGAGGGGGCCCTCTATGGCTACACCTTC
15 | TRBJ1-3 | NA | TRBV9 | NA | CASSPRIGPPDTIYF | TGTGCCAGCAGCCCGAGGATAGGGCCCCCGGACACCATATATTTT
14 | TRBJ2-7 | TRBD2 | TRBV5-1 | NA | CASRQTGGLYEQYF | TGCGCCAGCAGGCAAACGGGAGGACTCTACGAGCAGTACTTC
16 | TRBJ1-3 | NA | TRBV9 | few | CASSVGQANSGNTIYF | TGTGCCAGCAGCGTAGGGCAGGCAAACTCTGGAAACACCATATATTTT
17 | TRBJ2-7 | NA | TRBV5-1 | NA | CASSFQTGYLTSYEQYF | TGCGCCAGCAGCTTCCAGACAGGTTACCTAACCTCCTACGAGCAGTACTTC
13 | TRBJ1-1 | NA | TRBV28 | NA | CASSLPVNTEAFF | TGTGCCAGCAGTTTGCCCGTGAACACTGAAGCTTTCTTT
14 | TRBJ2-7 | TRBD2 | TRBV9 | NA | CASSVGGRGSEQYF | TGTGCCAGCAGCGTAGGCGGGAGGGGCAGCGAGCAGTACTTC
13 | TRBJ1-2 | TRBD1 | TRBV30 | NA | CARGRQGIDGYTF | TGTGCCCGAGGGAGACAGGGGATAGATGGCTACACCTTC
15 | TRBJ1-4 | NA | TRBV7-7 | NA | CASRVEAATNEKLFF | TGTGCCAGCAGGGTGGAAGCAGCAACTAATGAAAAACTGTTTTTT
13 | TRBJ2-7 | TRBD1 | TRBV25-1 | NA | CATRRTGINEQYF | TGTGCCACCCGACGGACAGGGATCAACGAGCAGTACTTC